In this sample, the clone carrying this TCR beta chain turned up once. Sequencing was performed with immunoSEQ multiplex PCR; in TCRdb, only in-frame clones are kept and a portion is missing. The sample records approximately 73,000 clones, 85% to 95% being singletons. These data come from a study of technical replicates of blood from a handful of donors. Germline CDR1 and CDR2: SGHAT and FQNNGV. CDR3 length: 16 residues. V shed 5 bases and J shed 6 bases, with 23 bases lying between them. This clonotype originated in a human donor in good health. The chain combines TRBV11-2 with TRBJ2-7, with a weak D call TRBD1 (6 bases). Sequenced: T cells isolated from PBMCs. The CDR3 sequence is CASSTLQGVGPGEQYF. CDR3 coding DNA: TGTGCCAGCAGCACCTTACAGGGTGTTGGGCCGGGCGAGCAGTACTTC.